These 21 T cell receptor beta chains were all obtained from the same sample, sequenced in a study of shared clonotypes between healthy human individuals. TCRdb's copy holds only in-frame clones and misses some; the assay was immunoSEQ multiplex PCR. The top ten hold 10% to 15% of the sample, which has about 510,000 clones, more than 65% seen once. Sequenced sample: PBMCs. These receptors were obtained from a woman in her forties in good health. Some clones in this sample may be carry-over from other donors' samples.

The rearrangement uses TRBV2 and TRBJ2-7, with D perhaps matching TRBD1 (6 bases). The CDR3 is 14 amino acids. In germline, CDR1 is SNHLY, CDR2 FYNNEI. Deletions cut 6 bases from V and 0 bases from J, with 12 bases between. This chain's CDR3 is CASRRTESSYEQYF. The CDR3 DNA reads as TGTGCCAGCAGGAGGACAGAGAGCTCCTACGAGCAGTACTTC.

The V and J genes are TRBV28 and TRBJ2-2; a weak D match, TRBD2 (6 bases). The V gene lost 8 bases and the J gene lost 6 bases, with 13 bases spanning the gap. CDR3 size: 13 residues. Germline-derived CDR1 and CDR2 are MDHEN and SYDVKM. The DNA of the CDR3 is TGTGCCAGCGGAGGGGTGGGTCCCGGGGAGCTGTTTTTT. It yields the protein CASGGVGPGELFF.

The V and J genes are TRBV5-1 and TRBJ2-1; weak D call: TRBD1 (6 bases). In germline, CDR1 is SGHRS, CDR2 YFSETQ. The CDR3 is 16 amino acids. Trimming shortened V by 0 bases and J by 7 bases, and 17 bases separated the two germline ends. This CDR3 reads CASSLEGAGVRNEQFF. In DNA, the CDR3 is TGCGCCAGCAGCTTGGAGGGCGCAGGGGTAAGGAATGAGCAGTTCTTC.

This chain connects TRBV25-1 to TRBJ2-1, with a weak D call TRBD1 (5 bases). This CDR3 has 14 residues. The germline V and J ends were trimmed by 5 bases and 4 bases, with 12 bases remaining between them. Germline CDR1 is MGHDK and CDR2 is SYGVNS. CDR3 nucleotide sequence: TGTGCCAGCAGTCTTCCCCAGGGTTACAATGAGCAGTTCTTC. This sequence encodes CASSLPQGYNEQFF.

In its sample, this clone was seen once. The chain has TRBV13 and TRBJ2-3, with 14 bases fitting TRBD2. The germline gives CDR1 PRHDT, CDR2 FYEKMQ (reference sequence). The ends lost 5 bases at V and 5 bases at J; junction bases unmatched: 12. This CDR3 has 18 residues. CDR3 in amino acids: CASSIWGGLAGVIDTQYF. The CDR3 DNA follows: TGTGCCAGCAGCATATGGGGGGGACTAGCGGGAGTAATAGATACGCAGTATTTT.

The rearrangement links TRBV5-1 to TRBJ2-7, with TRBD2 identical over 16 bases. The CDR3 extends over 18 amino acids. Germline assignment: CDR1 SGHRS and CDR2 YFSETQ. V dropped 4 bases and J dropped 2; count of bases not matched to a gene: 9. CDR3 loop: CASSKGLAGGELAYEQYF. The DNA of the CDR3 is TGCGCCAGCAGCAAGGGACTAGCGGGAGGGGAGTTGGCCTACGAGCAGTACTTC.

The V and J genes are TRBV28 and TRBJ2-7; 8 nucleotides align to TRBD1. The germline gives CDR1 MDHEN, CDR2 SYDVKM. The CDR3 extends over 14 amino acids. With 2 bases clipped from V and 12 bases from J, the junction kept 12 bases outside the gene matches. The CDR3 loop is CASSLRHTGGWSYF. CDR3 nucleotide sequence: TGTGCCAGCAGTTTAAGGCACACAGGGGGGTGGTCGTACTTC.

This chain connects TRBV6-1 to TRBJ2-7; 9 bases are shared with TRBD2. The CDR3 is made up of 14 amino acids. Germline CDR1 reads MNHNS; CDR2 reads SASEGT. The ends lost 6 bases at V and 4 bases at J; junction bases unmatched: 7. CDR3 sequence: CASRLGTSQYEQYF. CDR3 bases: TGTGCCAGCAGGCTAGGGACTAGCCAGTACGAGCAGTACTTC.

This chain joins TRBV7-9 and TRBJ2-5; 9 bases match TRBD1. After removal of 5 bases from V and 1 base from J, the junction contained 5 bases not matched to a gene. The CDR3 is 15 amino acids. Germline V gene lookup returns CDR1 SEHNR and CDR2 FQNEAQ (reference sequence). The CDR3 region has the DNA TGTGCCAGCAGCCTAGGACAGGGGACCCAAGAGACCCAGTACTTC. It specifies CASSLGQGTQETQYF.

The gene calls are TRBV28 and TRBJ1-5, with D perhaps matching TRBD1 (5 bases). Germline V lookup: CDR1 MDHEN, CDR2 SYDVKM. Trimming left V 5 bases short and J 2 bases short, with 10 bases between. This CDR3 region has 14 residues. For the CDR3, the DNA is TGTGCCAGCAGTCAGGGTTGGGGCAATCAGCCCCAGCATTTT. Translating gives CASSQGWGNQPQHF. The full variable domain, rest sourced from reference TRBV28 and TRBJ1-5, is DVKVTQSSRYLVKRTGEKVFLECVQDMDHENMFWYRQDPGLGLRLIYFSYDVKMKEKGDIPEGYSVSREKKERFSLILESASTNQTSMYLCASSQGWGNQPQHFGDGTRLSIL.

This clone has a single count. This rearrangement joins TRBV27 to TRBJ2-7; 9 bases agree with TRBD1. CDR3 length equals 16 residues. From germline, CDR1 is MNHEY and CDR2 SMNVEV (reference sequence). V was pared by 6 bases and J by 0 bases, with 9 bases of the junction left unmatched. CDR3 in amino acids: CASSPGSGQGSYEQYF. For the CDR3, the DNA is TGTGCCAGCAGCCCGGGGTCGGGACAGGGCTCCTACGAGCAGTACTTC.

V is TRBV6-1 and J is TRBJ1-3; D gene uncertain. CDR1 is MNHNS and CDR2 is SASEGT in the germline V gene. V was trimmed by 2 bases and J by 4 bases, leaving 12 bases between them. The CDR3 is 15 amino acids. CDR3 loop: CASSEPWDIGNTIYF. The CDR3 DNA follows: TGTGCCAGCAGTGAACCATGGGATATAGGAAACACCATATATTTT.

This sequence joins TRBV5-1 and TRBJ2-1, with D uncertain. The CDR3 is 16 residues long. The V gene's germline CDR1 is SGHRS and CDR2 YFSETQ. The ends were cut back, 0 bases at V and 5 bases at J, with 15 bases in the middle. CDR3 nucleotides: TGCGCCAGCAGCTTGGGGAAGCTAGGCCGAAACAATGAGCAGTTCTTC. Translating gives CASSLGKLGRNNEQFF.

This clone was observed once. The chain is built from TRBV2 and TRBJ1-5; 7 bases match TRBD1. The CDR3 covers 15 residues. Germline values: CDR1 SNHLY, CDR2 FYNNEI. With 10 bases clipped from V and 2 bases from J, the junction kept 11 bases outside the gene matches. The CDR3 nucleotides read TGTGCCACCAAATTGGGGACAGCTGGCAATCAGCCCCAGCATTTT. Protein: CATKLGTAGNQPQHF.

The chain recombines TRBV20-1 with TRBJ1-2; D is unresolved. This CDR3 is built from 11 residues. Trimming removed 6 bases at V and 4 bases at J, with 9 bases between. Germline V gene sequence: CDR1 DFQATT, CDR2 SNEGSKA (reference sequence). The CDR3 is CSADGPYGYTF. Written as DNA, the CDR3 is TGCAGTGCCGACGGCCCCTATGGCTACACCTTC.

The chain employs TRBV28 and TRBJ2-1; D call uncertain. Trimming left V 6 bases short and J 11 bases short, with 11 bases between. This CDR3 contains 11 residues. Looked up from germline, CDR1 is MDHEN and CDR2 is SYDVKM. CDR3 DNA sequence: TGTGCCAGCAGCTCCATCATTCAGCAGTTCTTC. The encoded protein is CASSSIIQQFF. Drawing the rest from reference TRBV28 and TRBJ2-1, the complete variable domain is DVKVTQSSRYLVKRTGEKVFLECVQDMDHENMFWYRQDPGLGLRLIYFSYDVKMKEKGDIPEGYSVSREKKERFSLILESASTNQTSMYLCASSSIIQQFFGPGTRLTVL.

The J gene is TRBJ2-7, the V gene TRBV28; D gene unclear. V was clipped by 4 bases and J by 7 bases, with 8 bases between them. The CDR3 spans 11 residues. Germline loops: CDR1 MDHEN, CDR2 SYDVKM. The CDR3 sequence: CASSSPVEQYF. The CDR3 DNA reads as TGTGCCAGCAGTTCCCCCGTGGAGCAGTACTTC.

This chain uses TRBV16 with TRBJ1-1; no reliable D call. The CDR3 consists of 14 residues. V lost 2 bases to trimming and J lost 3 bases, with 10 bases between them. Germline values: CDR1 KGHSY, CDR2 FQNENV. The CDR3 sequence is CASSQGRLYTEAFF. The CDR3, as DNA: TGTGCCAGCAGCCAAGGCAGGCTCTACACTGAAGCTTTCTTT.

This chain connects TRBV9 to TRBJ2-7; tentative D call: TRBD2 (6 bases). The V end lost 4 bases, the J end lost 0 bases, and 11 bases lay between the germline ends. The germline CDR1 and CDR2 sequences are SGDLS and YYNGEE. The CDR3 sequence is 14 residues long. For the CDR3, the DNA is TGTGCCAGCAGCACCTGGGACTCCTCCTACGAGCAGTACTTC. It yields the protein CASSTWDSSYEQYF.

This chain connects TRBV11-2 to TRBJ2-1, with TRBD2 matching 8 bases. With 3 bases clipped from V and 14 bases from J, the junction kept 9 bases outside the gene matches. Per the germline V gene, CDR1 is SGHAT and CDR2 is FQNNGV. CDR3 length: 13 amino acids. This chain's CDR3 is CASSLGSGSEKFF. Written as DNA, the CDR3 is TGTGCCAGCAGCTTGGGCAGCGGGAGTGAAAAGTTCTTC. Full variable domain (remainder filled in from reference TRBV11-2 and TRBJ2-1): EAGVAQSPRYKIIEKRQSVAFWCNPISGHATLYWYQQILGQGPKLLIQFQNNGVVDDSQLPKDRFSAERLKGVDSTLKIQPAKLEDSAVYLCASSLGSGSEKFFGPGTRLTVL.

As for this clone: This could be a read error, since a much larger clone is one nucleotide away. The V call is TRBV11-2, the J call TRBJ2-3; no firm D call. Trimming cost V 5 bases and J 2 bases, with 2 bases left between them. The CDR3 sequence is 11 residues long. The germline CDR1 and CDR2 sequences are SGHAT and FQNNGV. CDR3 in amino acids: CASSVTDTQYF. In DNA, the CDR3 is TGTGCCAGCAGCGTCACAGATACGCAGTATTTT. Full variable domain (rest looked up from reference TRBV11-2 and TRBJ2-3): EAGVAQSPRYKIIEKRQSVAFWCNPISGHATLYWYQQILGQGPKLLIQFQNNGVVDDSQLPKDRFSAERLKGVDSTLKIQPAKLEDSAVYLCASSVTDTQYFGPGTRLTVL.